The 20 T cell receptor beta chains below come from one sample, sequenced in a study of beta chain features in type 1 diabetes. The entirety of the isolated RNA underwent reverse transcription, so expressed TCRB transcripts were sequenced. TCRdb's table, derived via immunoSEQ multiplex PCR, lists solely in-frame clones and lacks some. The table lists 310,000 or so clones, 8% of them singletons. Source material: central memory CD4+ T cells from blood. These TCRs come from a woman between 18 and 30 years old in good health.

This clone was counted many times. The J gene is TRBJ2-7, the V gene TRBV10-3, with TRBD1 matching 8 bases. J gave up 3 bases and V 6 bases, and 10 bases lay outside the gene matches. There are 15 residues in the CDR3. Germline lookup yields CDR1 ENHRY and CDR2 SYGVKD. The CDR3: CAISRGQDGNYEQYF. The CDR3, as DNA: TGTGCCATCAGCAGGGGACAGGACGGTAACTACGAGCAGTACTTC.

The CDR3 is CASSLPGTGNNEQFF. The CDR3 nucleotides read TGTGCCAGCTCACTTCCCGGGACTGGGAACAATGAGCAGTTCTTC. This chain connects TRBV18 to TRBJ2-1; tentatively, D is TRBD2 (6 bases). The V and J ends lost 4 bases and 5 bases respectively, with 15 bases between them. The CDR3 consists of 15 residues. The germline gives CDR1 KGHSH, CDR2 LQKENI.

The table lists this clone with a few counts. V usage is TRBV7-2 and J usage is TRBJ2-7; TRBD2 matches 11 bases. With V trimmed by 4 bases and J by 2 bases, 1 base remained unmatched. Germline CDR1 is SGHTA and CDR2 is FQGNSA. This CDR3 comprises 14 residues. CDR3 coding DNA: TGTGCCAGCAGCTGGACTAGCGGGCCCTACGAGCAGTACTTC. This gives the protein CASSWTSGPYEQYF. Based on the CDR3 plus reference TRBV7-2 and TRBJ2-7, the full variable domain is GAGVSQSPSNKVTEKGKDVELRCDPISGHTALYWYRQSLGQGLEFLIYFQGNSAPDKSGLPSDRFSAERTGGSVSTLTIQRTQQEDSAVYLCASSWTSGPYEQYFGPGTRLTVT.

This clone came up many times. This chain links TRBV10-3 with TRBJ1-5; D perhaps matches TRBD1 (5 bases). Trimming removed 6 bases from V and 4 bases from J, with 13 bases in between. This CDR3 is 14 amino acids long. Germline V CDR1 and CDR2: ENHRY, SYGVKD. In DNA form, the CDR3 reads TGTGCCATCAGCCCGGCCCCAGGGAATCAGCCCCAGCATTTT. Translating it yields CAISPAPGNQPQHF.

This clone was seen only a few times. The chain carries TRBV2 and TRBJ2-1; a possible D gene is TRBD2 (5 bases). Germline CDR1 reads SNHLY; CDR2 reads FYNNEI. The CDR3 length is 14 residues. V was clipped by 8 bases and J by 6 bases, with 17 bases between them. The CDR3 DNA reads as TGTGCCAGCCACTCGTCTTGGGCGGGCAATGAGCAGTTCTTC. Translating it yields CASHSSWAGNEQFF.

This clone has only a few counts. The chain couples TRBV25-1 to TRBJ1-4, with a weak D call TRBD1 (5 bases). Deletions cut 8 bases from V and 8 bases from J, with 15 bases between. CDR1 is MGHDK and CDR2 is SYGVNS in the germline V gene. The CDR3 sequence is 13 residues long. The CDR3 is CASFGDVGEKLFF. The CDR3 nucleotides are TGTGCCAGCTTTGGGGACGTCGGGGAAAAACTGTTTTTT.

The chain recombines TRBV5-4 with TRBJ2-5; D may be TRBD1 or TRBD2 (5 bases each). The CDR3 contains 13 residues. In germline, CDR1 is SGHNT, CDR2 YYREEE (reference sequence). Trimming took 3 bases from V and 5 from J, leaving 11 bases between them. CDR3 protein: CASSSRDEETQYF. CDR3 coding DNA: TGTGCCAGCAGCTCCCGGGACGAGGAGACCCAGTACTTC.

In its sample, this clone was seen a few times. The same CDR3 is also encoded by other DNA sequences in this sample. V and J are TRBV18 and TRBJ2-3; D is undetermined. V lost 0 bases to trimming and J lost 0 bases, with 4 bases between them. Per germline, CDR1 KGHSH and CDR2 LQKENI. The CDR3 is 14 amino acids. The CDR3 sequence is CASSPPSSTDTQYF. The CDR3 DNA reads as TGTGCCAGCTCACCACCGTCAAGCACAGATACGCAGTATTTT.

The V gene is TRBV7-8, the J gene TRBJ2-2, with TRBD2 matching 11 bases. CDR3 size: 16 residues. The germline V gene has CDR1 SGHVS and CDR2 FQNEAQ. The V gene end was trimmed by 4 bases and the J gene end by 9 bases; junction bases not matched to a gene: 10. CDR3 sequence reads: CASSSLAGGPARELFF. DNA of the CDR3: TGTGCCAGCAGCTCGTTAGCGGGAGGGCCTGCTAGGGAGCTGTTTTTT.

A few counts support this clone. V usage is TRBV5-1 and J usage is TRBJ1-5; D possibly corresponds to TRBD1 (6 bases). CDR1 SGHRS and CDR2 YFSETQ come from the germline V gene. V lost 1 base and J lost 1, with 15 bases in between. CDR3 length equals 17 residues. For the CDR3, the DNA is TGCGCCAGCAGCTTGACCCCTTCAGGGGAGAGCAATCAGCCCCAGCATTTT. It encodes CASSLTPSGESNQPQHF.

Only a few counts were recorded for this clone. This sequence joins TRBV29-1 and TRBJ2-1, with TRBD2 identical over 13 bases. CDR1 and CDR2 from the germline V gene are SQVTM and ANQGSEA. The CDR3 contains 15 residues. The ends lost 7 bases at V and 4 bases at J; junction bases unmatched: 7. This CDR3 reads CSAIGLAGVYNEQFF. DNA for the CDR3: TGCAGCGCTATCGGACTAGCGGGAGTTTACAATGAGCAGTTCTTC.

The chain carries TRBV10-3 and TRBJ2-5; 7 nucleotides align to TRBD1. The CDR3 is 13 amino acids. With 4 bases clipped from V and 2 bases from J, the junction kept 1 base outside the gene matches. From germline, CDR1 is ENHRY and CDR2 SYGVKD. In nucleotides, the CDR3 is TGTGCCATCAGTGGACAGGGACAAGAGACCCAGTACTTC. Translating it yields CAISGQGQETQYF.

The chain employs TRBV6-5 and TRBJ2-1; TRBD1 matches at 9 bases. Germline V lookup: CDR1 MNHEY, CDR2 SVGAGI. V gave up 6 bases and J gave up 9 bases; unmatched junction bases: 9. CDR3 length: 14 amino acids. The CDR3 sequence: CASSLGQGNGEQFF. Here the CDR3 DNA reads TGTGCCAGCAGCCTGGGACAGGGCAACGGTGAGCAGTTCTTC.

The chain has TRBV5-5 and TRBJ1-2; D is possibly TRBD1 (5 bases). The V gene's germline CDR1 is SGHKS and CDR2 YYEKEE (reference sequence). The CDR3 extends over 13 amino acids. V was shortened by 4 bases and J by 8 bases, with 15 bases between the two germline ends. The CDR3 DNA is TGTGCCAGCAGCGTCGGGACCGCTATCGGCTACACCTTC. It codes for CASSVGTAIGYTF.

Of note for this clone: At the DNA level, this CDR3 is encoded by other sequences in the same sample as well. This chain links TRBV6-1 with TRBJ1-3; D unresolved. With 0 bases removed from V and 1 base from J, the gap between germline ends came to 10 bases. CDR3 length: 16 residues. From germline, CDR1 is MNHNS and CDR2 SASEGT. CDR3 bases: TGTGCCAGCAGTGAAGCATTTGGAGGGTCTGGAAACACCATATATTTT. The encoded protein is CASSEAFGGSGNTIYF.

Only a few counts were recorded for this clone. The CDR3 DNA sequence: TGTGCCAGCAGTTTCCGCCGGACTAGCGGAAGCACAGATACGCAGTATTTT. This sequence encodes CASSFRRTSGSTDTQYF. V gene TRBV28 combines with J gene TRBJ2-3, with 10 bases that match TRBD2. J was trimmed by 0 bases and V by 3 bases; bases with no gene match: 6. The CDR3 is 17 residues long. In germline, CDR1 is MDHEN, CDR2 SYDVKM.

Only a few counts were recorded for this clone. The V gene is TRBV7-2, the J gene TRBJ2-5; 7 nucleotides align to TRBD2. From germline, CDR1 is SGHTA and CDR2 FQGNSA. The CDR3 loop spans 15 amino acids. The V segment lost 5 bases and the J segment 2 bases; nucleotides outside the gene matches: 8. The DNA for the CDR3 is TGTGCCAGCAGCGAAGCGGGATGGGGGCAAGAGACCCAGTACTTC. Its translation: CASSEAGWGQETQYF.

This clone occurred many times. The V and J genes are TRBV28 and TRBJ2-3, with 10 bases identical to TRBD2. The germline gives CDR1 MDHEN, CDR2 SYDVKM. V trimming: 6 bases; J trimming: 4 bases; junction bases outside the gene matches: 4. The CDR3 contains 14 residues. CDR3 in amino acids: CASSSLAGPDTQYF. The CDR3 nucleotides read TGTGCCAGCAGCTCACTAGCGGGACCAGATACGCAGTATTTT.

CDR3 region: CASSRIGPGQTVLGANVLTF. The CDR3 region has the DNA TGTGCCAGCAGCCGGATCGGTCCGGGACAGACCGTCTTAGGGGCCAACGTCCTGACTTTC. The genes are TRBV14 and TRBJ2-6, with 7 bases fitting TRBD1. This CDR3 has 20 amino acids. With V trimmed by 4 bases and J by 4 bases, 19 bases remained unmatched. Germline CDR1 and CDR2: SGHDN and FVKESK. Full variable domain (remainder filled in from reference TRBV14 and TRBJ2-6): EAGVTQFPSHSVIEKGQTVTLRCDPISGHDNLYWYRRVMGKEIKFLLHFVKESKQDESGMPNNRFLAERTGGTYSTLKVQPAELEDSGVYFCASSRIGPGQTVLGANVLTFGAGSRLTVL.

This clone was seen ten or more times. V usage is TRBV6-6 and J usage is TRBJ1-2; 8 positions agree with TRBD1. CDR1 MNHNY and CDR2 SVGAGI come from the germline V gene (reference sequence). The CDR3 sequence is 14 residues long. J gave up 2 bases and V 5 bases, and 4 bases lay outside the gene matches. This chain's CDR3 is CASSDRGTNYGYTF. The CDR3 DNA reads TGTGCCAGCAGTGACAGGGGCACCAACTATGGCTACACCTTC.